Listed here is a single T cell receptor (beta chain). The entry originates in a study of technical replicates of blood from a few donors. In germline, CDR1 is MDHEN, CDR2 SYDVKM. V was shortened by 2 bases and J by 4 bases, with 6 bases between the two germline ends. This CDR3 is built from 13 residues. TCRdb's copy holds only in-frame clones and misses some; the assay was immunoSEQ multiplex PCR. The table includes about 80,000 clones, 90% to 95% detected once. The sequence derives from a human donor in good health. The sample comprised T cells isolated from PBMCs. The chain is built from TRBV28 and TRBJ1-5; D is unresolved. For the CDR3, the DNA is TGTGCCAGCAGTTTAGTTTTAAATCAGCCCCAGCATTTT. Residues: CASSLVLNQPQHF.